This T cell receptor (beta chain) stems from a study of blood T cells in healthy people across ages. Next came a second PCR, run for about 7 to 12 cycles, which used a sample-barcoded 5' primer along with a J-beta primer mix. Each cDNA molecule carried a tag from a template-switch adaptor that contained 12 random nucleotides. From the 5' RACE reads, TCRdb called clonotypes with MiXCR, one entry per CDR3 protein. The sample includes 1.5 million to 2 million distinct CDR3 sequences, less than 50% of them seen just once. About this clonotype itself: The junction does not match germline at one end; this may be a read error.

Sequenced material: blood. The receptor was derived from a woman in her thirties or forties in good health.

CDR3 in DNA: TGTGCCAGCAGCCCACCCGGACAATCATTTATAACTAATGAAAAGCTGTTTTTT. It encodes CASSPPGQSFITNEKLFF. J is TRBJ1-4 and V is TRBV12-3 or TRBV12-4; perhaps TRBD1 as D (5 bases). This CDR3 region has 18 residues.